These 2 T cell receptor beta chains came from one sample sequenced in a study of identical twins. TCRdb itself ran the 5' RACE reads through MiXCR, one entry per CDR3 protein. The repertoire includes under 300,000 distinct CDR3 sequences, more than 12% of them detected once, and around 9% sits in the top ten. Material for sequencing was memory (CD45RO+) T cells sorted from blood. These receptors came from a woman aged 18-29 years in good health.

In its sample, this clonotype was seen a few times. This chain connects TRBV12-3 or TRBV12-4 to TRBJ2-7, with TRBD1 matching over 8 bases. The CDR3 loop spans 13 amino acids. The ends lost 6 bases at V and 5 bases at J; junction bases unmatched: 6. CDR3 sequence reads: CASRMTGADEQYF. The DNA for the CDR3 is TGTGCCAGCAGGATGACAGGGGCCGACGAGCAGTACTTC.

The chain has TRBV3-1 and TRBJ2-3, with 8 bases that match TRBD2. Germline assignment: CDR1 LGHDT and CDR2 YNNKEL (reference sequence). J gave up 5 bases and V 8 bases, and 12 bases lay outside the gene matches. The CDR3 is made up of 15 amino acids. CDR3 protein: CASSGGRPGIDTQYF. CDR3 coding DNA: TGTGCCAGCTCGGGCGGGAGGCCCGGGATAGATACGCAGTATTTT.